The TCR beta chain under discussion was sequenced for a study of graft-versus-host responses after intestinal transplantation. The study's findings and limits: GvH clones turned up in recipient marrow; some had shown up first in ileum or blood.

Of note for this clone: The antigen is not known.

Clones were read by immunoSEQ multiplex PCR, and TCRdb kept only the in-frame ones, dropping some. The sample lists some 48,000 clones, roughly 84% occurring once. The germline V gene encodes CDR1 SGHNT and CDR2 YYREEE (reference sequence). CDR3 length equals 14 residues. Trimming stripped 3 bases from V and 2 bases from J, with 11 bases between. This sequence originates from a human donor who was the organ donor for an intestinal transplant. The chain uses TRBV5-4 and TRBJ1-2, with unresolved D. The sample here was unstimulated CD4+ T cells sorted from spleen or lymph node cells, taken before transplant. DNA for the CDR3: TGTGCCAGCAGCTCACCACAGCGAAACTATGGCTACACCTTC. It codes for CASSSPQRNYGYTF.